In its sample, the clone carrying this T cell receptor beta chain was seen many times. Its antigen is still unknown. This entry is derived from a study of T-cell memory formation after mild COVID-19. Turning to the study itself: Largely donor-specific sequence clusters came from two donors.

The CDR3 runs to 13 residues. CDR1 and CDR2 (germline): LGHNA, YNFKEQ. V lost 0 bases and J 7 bases, leaving 4 bases between the germline ends. After 5'RACE with constant-segment primers, TCR alpha and TCR beta cDNA libraries carrying sample barcodes and UMIs were obtained. Each CDR3 protein gets one entry after TCRdb re-called the 5' RACE reads with MiXCR. The sample shows approximately 400,000 distinct CDR3 sequences, over 15% of them seen only once. Study conclusions and caveats: Largely, contracting CD4+ clones fell within CM and EM, and contracting CD8+ clones within EMRA. Day 15 to 85 contractors were CD4/CD8 balanced; later expanders leaned CD4+.

The sequence was collected from a man between 18 and 29 years old who had mild COVID-19 (a few samples of this study predate the infection). Cell type and time point are not known. The chain combines TRBV4-2 with TRBJ1-6; D call uncertain. Input material: PBMCs or a T cell subset sorted from them (not recorded which). CDR3 residues: CASSQDRNSPLHF. The CDR3 DNA is TGTGCCAGCAGCCAAGATCGGAATTCACCCCTCCACTTT.